These 27 T cell receptor beta chains were all obtained from the same sample, sequenced in a study of technical replicates of blood from a few donors. This table comes from immunoSEQ multiplex PCR, and its TCRdb copy is limited to in-frame clones, with some not included. Found here are 84,000 or so clones, about 94% of them singletons; the top ten hold 0.25%. The sequenced material came from T cells isolated from PBMCs. All receptors come from a human donor in good health.

The chain has TRBV7-9 and TRBJ2-5; 8 bases are shared with TRBD1. This CDR3 is 15 amino acids long. V shed 5 bases, J shed 5 bases, and the junction held 10 bases outside the gene matches. The germline V gene has CDR1 SEHNR and CDR2 FQNEAQ (reference sequence). The CDR3, as DNA: TGTGCCAGCAGCCAAGGGGGACAGGTGAGGGAGACCCAGTACTTC. Its protein is CASSQGGQVRETQYF. The variable domain in full, completed from reference TRBV7-9 and TRBJ2-5, reads DTGVSQNPRHKITKRGQNVTFRCDPISEHNRLYWYRQTLGQGPEFLTYFQNEAQLEKSRLLSDRFSAERPKGSFSTLEIQRTEQGDSAMYLCASSQGGQVRETQYFGPGTRLLVL.

Turning to this clone: Other DNA sequences in the sample encode the same CDR3. V and J are TRBV5-1 and TRBJ2-7, with a tentative D call TRBD1 (6 bases). CDR1 SGHRS and CDR2 YFSETQ come from the germline V gene. The CDR3 is 14 residues long. V lost 0 bases and J lost 3, with 10 bases in between. CDR3 nucleotides: TGCGCCAGCAGCTTGGGGCAGGGGATCTACGAGCAGTACTTC. It translates to CASSLGQGIYEQYF.

This clone was observed once. This sequence joins TRBV7-9 and TRBJ2-2; 8 bases line up with TRBD1. This CDR3 contains 17 residues. Germline CDR1 reads SEHNR; CDR2 reads FQNEAQ (reference sequence). V shed 5 bases, J shed 0 bases, and the junction held 8 bases outside the gene matches. This CDR3 reads CASSHRDRSANTGELFF. As DNA, the CDR3 is TGTGCCAGCAGCCATAGGGACAGGTCCGCGAACACCGGGGAGCTGTTTTTT.

The chain combines TRBV29-1 with TRBJ2-7; 8 bases match TRBD1. V was clipped by 4 bases and J by 3 bases; unmatched bases: 14. The CDR3 consists of 16 residues. Germline values: CDR1 SQVTM, CDR2 ANQGSEA. The CDR3 region is CSVVGALNRGVYEQYF. The DNA for the CDR3 is TGCAGCGTTGTGGGAGCCCTAAACAGGGGGGTCTACGAGCAGTACTTC.

The chain links TRBV6-5 to TRBJ1-3, with TRBD1 matching over 7 bases. The CDR3 extends over 13 amino acids. Trimming cost V 5 bases and J 2 bases; bases outside gene matches: 0. Germline CDR1 MNHEY, CDR2 SVGAGI. The CDR3 DNA sequence: TGTGCCAGCAGTGGGACAGCTGGAAACACCATATATTTT. It encodes CASSGTAGNTIYF.

The chain is built from TRBV14 and TRBJ2-4, with 7 nucleotides matching TRBD1. The junction had 11 bases not matched to a gene; V was cut back by 6 bases and J by 6 bases. Germline V gene lookup returns CDR1 SGHDN and CDR2 FVKESK. The CDR3 has 15 residues. CDR3 DNA: TGTGCCAGCAGTGTTGGTTCGGGACAGTTAAACATTCAGTACTTC. The encoded protein is CASSVGSGQLNIQYF. Based on the CDR3 plus reference TRBV14 and TRBJ2-4, the full variable domain is EAGVTQFPSHSVIEKGQTVTLRCDPISGHDNLYWYRRVMGKEIKFLLHFVKESKQDESGMPNNRFLAERTGGTYSTLKVQPAELEDSGVYFCASSVGSGQLNIQYFGAGTRLSVL.

The chain has TRBV5-1 and TRBJ2-3, with 12 bases fitting TRBD2. CDR1 is SGHRS, CDR2 YFSETQ, per germline. CDR3 length: 17 amino acids. The trim removed 4 bases at V and 1 base at J, leaving 7 bases unmatched. The CDR3 sequence: CASSRGLAGGRTDTQYF. In DNA form, the CDR3 reads TGCGCCAGCAGCAGAGGGCTAGCGGGGGGGCGCACAGATACGCAGTATTTT. Variable domain in full (rest from reference TRBV5-1 and TRBJ2-3): KAGVTQTPRYLIKTRGQQVTLSCSPISGHRSVSWYQQTPGQGLQFLFEYFSETQRNKGNFPGRFSGRQFSNSRSEMNVSTLELGDSALYLCASSRGLAGGRTDTQYFGPGTRLTVL.

This rearrangement joins TRBV5-8 to TRBJ2-7; D uncertain. CDR3 length: 12 residues. V lost 3 bases and J 7 bases, leaving 11 bases between the germline ends. Germline V lookup: CDR1 SGHTS, CDR2 YDEGEE. The CDR3, as DNA: TGTGCCAGCAGCTGGTCTTTCGGGGAGCAGTACTTC. This encodes CASSWSFGEQYF.

The rearrangement links TRBV27 to TRBJ2-5; D is ambiguous. The CDR3 is 10 residues long. V lost 8 bases and J lost 5, with 6 bases in between. Per the germline V gene, CDR1 is MNHEY and CDR2 is SMNVEV (reference sequence). The CDR3 bases are TGTGCCAGCGCTAGGGAGACCCAGTACTTC. Amino acids: CASARETQYF.

The sample holds a few counts of this clone. This chain connects TRBV7-9 to TRBJ1-1, with D perhaps matching TRBD1 (6 bases). CDR1 and CDR2 (germline): SEHNR, FQNEAQ (reference sequence). V was clipped by 5 bases and J by 4 bases, with 11 bases between them. CDR3 length equals 13 residues. CDR3 sequence (DNA): TGTGCCAGCAGCACCCGGGGGGCCACTGAAGCTTTCTTT. Protein product: CASSTRGATEAFF.

The J gene is TRBJ2-7, the V gene TRBV2; a possible D gene is TRBD1 (6 bases). The CDR3 length is 13 residues. CDR1 and CDR2 from the germline V gene are SNHLY and FYNNEI. Trimming shortened V by 11 bases and J by 4 bases, and 18 bases separated the two germline ends. The CDR3 loop reads CAGITGQTYEQYF. Written as DNA, the CDR3 is TGTGCCGGAATCACGGGACAAACGTACGAGCAGTACTTC. The complete variable domain, with remaining parts taken from reference TRBV2 and TRBJ2-7, reads EPEVTQTPSHQVTQMGQEVILRCVPISNHLYFYWYRQILGQKVEFLVSFYNNEISEKSEIFDDQFSVERPDGSNFTLKIRSTKLEDSAMYFCAGITGQTYEQYFGPGTRLTVT.

The chain is built from TRBV7-7 and TRBJ1-1; D gene unclear. This CDR3 spans 15 amino acids. V was pared by 5 bases and J by 2 bases, with 15 bases between. Germline V lookup: CDR1 SSHAT, CDR2 FNYEAQ (reference sequence). CDR3: CASSPPRGPNTEAFF. CDR3 nucleotide sequence: TGTGCCAGCAGCCCCCCCCGTGGGCCAAACACTGAAGCTTTCTTT.

The CDR3 nucleotides read TGTGCCAGCAGCTCACTAGCGGGGGTTCTAAATGAGCAGTTCTTC. Protein product: CASSSLAGVLNEQFF. V and J are TRBV7-9 and TRBJ2-1, with 11 bases identical to TRBD2. Germline CDR1 reads SEHNR; CDR2 reads FQNEAQ (reference sequence). This CDR3 has 15 residues. The junction had 6 bases not matched to a gene; V was cut back by 4 bases and J by 7 bases.

The rearrangement uses TRBV10-1 and TRBJ1-2; 7 bases fit TRBD1. The trim removed 2 bases at V and 7 bases at J, leaving 4 bases unmatched. CDR3 length equals 13 residues. CDR1 WNHNN and CDR2 SYGVQD come from the germline V gene (reference sequence). CDR3 in DNA: TGCGCCAGCAGTGAGGACAGGGCCGGTGGCTACACCTTC. Protein: CASSEDRAGGYTF.

The chain employs TRBV7-5 and TRBJ1-5; the D call TRBD1 from the table was never checked on the DNA. TRBV7-5 is a pseudogene segment. The CDR3 is 15 residues long. The CDR3 bases are TGTGTCAGAAGCTTTATGGGGACAGGAGATCAGCCCCAGCATTTT. Its protein product is CVRSFMGTGDQPQHF.

The chain uses TRBV28 and TRBJ1-2; D unresolved. Germline loops: CDR1 MDHEN, CDR2 SYDVKM. There are 15 residues in the CDR3. Between the trimmed V and J ends, which lost 5 bases and 0 bases, there was a span of 13 bases. The chain's CDR3 is CASSTRIRPNYGYTF. For the CDR3, the DNA is TGTGCCAGCAGTACCAGGATCCGTCCTAACTATGGCTACACCTTC.

This chain connects TRBV5-6 to TRBJ2-6, with a possible D match to TRBD2 (6 bases). Germline-derived CDR1 and CDR2 are SGHDT and YYEEEE. The CDR3 is 15 amino acids. The V end lost 4 bases, the J end lost 3 bases, and 11 bases lay between the germline ends. CDR3 nucleotides: TGTGCCAGCAGCCCCGCGGGACTTGGGGCCAACGTCCTGACTTTC. It translates to CASSPAGLGANVLTF.

V gene TRBV5-1 combines with J gene TRBJ2-5; TRBD2 is a possible D gene (6 bases). Deletions cut 3 bases from V and 4 bases from J, with 10 bases between. In germline, CDR1 is SGHRS, CDR2 YFSETQ. The CDR3 consists of 13 residues. Written as DNA, the CDR3 is TGCGCCAGCAGCTCGTTGGAGGGAGAGACCCAGTACTTC. Its protein product is CASSSLEGETQYF.

Turning to this clone: The same CDR3 is also encoded by other DNA sequences in this sample. The chain has TRBV27 and TRBJ2-7; D might be TRBD2 (6 bases). Germline V gives CDR1 MNHEY, CDR2 SMNVEV (reference sequence). V lost 2 bases, J lost 1 base, and 6 bases lay in between. The CDR3 is made up of 13 amino acids. The DNA for the CDR3 is TGTGCCAGCAGTTTAGGAGGGTCCTACGAGCAGTACTTC. Its translation: CASSLGGSYEQYF.

V is TRBV10-1 and J is TRBJ2-3; a weak D match, TRBD1 (7 bases). Germline V gene data show CDR1 as WNHNN and CDR2 as SYGVQD (reference sequence). V was trimmed by 4 bases and J by 5 bases, leaving 13 bases between them. The CDR3 spans 14 residues. The CDR3 nucleotides read TGCGCCAGCAGTGCCCAGGGGGGACTAGATACGCAGTATTTT. Its protein is CASSAQGGLDTQYF.

This rearrangement joins TRBV14 to TRBJ2-7, with 10 nucleotides matching TRBD1. Trimming removed 5 bases from V and 6 bases from J; junction bases left unmatched: 10. CDR1 is SGHDN, CDR2 FVKESK, per germline. The CDR3 runs to 15 residues. The CDR3, as DNA: TGTGCCAGCAGCGAGGGACAGGGGAACTCGGGCGAGCAGTACTTC. Translation gives CASSEGQGNSGEQYF.

The chain joins TRBV15 to TRBJ2-1; TRBD2 aligns across 7 bases. CDR3 length equals 15 residues. The germline V gene has CDR1 LNHNV and CDR2 YYDKDF (reference sequence). Losses at the gene ends were 0 bases for V and 4 bases for J; bases not matched to a gene: 3. Here the CDR3 DNA reads TGTGCCACCAGCAGAGATGAAGCGGGGTACAATGAGCAGTTCTTC. This sequence encodes CATSRDEAGYNEQFF.

The rearrangement joins TRBV5-3 to TRBJ1-2; D is possibly TRBD1 (6 bases). TRBV5-3 is placed among ORFs of uncertain function. The V end was cut by 4 bases, the J end by 3 bases, with 25 bases between. This CDR3 comprises 18 residues. CDR3 region: CARSRVPGHQDADYGYTF. CDR3 bases: TGTGCCAGAAGCCGGGTACCGGGACACCAGGACGCGGACTATGGCTACACCTTC.

J is TRBJ1-2 and V is TRBV18; D is unclear. The CDR3 covers 12 residues. Deletions cut 2 bases from V and 6 bases from J, with 7 bases between. Germline values: CDR1 KGHSH, CDR2 LQKENI. The CDR3 protein is CASSPKQNGYTF. For the CDR3, the DNA is TGTGCCAGCTCACCAAAACAGAATGGCTACACCTTC.

CDR3 nucleotide sequence: TGTGCCAGCAGTGAAGTGGACAGGAACTATGGCTACACCTTC. Translation gives CASSEVDRNYGYTF. The rearrangement uses TRBV2 and TRBJ1-2; TRBD1 matches 7 bases. After removal of 1 base from V and 2 bases from J, the junction contained 1 base not matched to a gene. The CDR3 runs 14 residues. The germline CDR1 and CDR2 sequences are SNHLY and FYNNEI.

The chain links TRBV6-5 to TRBJ1-3, with a weak D call TRBD1 (6 bases). The germline V and J ends were trimmed by 7 bases and 4 bases, with 11 bases remaining between them. CDR3 length: 13 residues. The germline V gene has CDR1 MNHEY and CDR2 SVGAGI. CDR3 bases: TGTGCCAGCACCGGGACATCCGGAAACACCATATATTTT. It translates to CASTGTSGNTIYF.

The chain is built from TRBV10-2 and TRBJ2-5; no clear D. The CDR3 length is 13 residues. Germline values: CDR1 WSHSY, CDR2 SAAADI. V lost 4 bases, J lost 2 bases, and 8 bases lay in between. The CDR3 region is CASSVSVQETQYF. The DNA of the CDR3 is TGCGCCAGCAGTGTTTCGGTTCAAGAGACCCAGTACTTC.